The rows below give T cell receptor beta chains drawn from one sample of a study of cytomegalovirus exposure and HLA in healthy donors. Profiling relied on immunoSEQ multiplex PCR, and the TCRdb table lists in-frame clones only, not all of them. The profile shows 150,000 to 200,000 clones, around four fifths of them singletons. The sample consisted of PBMCs. All receptors derive from a woman in her 30s in good health and CMV-seronegative. The conserved cysteine and the conserved F or W are not part of the CDR3 here.

v_call,j_call,cdr3_aa
TRBV25-1,TRBJ2-1,ASSNAGGSSYNEQF
TRBV6-1,TRBJ2-1,ASRFIGVYNEQF
TRBV5-6,TRBJ2-1,ASSLDSGGAYEQF
TRBV5-4,TRBJ2-4,ASSLLPGQRDIQY
TRBV18,TRBJ1-5,ASSPYGGQPQH
TRBV4-1,TRBJ2-7,ASSQDPVGLYEQY
TRBV27,TRBJ2-7,ASSPQEGYEQY
TRBV19,TRBJ1-1,ASSIVGGGNTEAF
TRBV9,TRBJ2-7,ASSGQGGSGEQY
TRBV13,TRBJ2-5,ASSSDGDNQY
TRBV19,TRBJ1-5,ASSITGNGQPQH
TRBV2,TRBJ1-1,ASSEALRGRTEAF
TRBV21-1,TRBJ1-1,ASGPQGRNTEAF
TRBV6-6,TRBJ1-2,ASSYIGGAWGYT
TRBV5-5,TRBJ1-2,ASSLNYGYT
TRBV12-5,TRBJ2-1,ASGLSQGPLNNEQF
TRBV10-3,TRBJ2-7,AITSGFLSYEQY
TRBV30,TRBJ1-4,ACQQGSVKLF
TRBV5-1,TRBJ2-1,ASSPGLAGSLGEQF
TRBV6-1,TRBJ2-2,ASREKMNTGELF
TRBV6-1,TRBJ1-1,ASTINRGSRYEAF
TRBV7-2,TRBJ2-7,ASSQDSYEQY
TRBV6-5,TRBJ1-1,ASSRGTDEAF
TRBV2,TRBJ2-7,ASKLTAFLDEQY
TRBV19,TRBJ2-1,ASSIVRAGLYGNEQF
TRBV19,TRBJ1-1,ASSIQIGVSTEAF